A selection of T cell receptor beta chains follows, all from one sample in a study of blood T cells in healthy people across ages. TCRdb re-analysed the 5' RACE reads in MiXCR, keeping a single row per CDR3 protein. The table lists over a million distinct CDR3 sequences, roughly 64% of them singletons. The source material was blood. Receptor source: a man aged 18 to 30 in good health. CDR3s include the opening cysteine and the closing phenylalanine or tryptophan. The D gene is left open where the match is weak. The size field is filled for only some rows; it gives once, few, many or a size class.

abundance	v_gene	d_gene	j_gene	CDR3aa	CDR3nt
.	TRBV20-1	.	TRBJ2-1	CSAPARDPTAHIYNEQFF	TGCAGTGCTCCTGCAAGGGATCCTACAGCCCACATTTACAATGAGCAGTTCTTC
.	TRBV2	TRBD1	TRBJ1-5	CASRGTGSSPGNQPQHF	TGTGCCAGCAGGGGGACAGGGAGTAGCCCGGGCAATCAGCCCCAGCATTTT
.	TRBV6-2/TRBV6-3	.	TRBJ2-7	CASMTVNEQYF	TGTGCCAGCATGACGGTAAACGAGCAGTACTTC
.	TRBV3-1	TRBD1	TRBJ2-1	CASSQGITGGSEQFF	TGTGCCAGCAGCCAGGGAATCACAGGGGGCAGTGAGCAGTTCTTC
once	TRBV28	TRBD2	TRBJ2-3	CASSYLAGVMPDTQYF	TGTGCCAGCAGTTATTTAGCGGGAGTAATGCCAGATACGCAGTATTTT
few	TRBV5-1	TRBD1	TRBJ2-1	CASSRGQGRGEQFF	TGCGCCAGCAGCCGAGGACAGGGTCGAGGCGAGCAGTTCTTC
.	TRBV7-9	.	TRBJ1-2	CASSFSVGGSYGYTF	TGTGCCAGCAGCTTCTCAGTGGGCGGTAGCTATGGCTACACCTTC
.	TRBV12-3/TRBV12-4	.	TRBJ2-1	CASSFAGSYNEQFF	TGTGCCAGCAGTTTTGCCGGGTCATACAATGAGCAGTTCTTC
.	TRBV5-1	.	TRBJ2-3	CASSLLGEGPDTQYF	TGCGCCAGCAGCTTGCTAGGCGAAGGCCCCGATACGCAGTATTTT
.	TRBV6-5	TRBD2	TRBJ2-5	CASSLMGLAGAGEQYF	TGTGCCAGCAGCCTAATGGGTCTGGCGGGAGCGGGAGAGCAGTACTTC
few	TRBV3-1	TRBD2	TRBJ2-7	CASSQLLAGADEQYF	TGTGCCAGCAGCCAGTTACTAGCGGGAGCGGACGAGCAGTACTTC
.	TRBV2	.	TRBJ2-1	CASNPTGSSYNEQFF	TGTGCCAGCAATCCCACTGGAAGCTCCTACAATGAGCAGTTCTTC
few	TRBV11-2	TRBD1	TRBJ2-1	CASSQQGSRFF	TGTGCCAGCAGCCAACAGGGGAGTCGGTTCTTC
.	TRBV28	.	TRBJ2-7	CASTGNGFSYEQYF	TGTGCCAGCACCGGCAATGGGTTTTCCTACGAGCAGTACTTC
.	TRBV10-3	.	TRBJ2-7	CAISGTYGVFTSPYEQYF	TGTGCCATCAGTGGAACCTACGGGGTATTCACCTCACCCTACGAGCAGTACTTC
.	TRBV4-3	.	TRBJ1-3	CASSQDFSTDVRYF	TGCGCCAGCAGCCAAGATTTTAGTACAGACGTGAGATATTTT
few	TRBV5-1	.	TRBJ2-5	CASSLHVRGEETQYF	TGCGCCAGCAGCTTGCATGTAAGAGGTGAAGAGACCCAGTACTTC
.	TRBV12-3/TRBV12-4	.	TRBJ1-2	CASSLGIQGYGYTF	TGTGCCAGCAGTTTGGGGATCCAAGGCTATGGCTACACCTTC
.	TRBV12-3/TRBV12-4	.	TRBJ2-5	CASSLGGPLGETQYF	TGTGCCAGCAGTTTAGGCGGCCCCCTGGGAGAGACCCAGTACTTC
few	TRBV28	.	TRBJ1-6	CASSFGHSSLHF	TGTGCCAGCAGTTTTGGGCATAGCTCCCTCCACTTT
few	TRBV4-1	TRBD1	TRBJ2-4	CASSFTGTASYIQYF	TGCGCCAGCAGCTTTACCGGGACAGCTTCATACATTCAGTACTTC
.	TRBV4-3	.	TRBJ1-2	CASSQSVGAWGHYGYTF	TGCGCCAGCAGCCAAAGCGTGGGCGCCTGGGGCCACTATGGCTACACCTTC
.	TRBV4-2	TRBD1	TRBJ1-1	CASGQTRDRERAFF	TGTGCCAGCGGCCAAACCCGGGACAGGGAAAGAGCTTTCTTT
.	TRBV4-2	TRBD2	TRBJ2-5	CASSLGLAYQETQYF	TGTGCCAGCAGCTTGGGACTAGCCTACCAAGAGACCCAGTACTTC
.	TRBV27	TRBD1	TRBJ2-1	CASQTGQDNNEQFF	TGTGCCTCCCAGACGGGACAGGATAACAATGAGCAGTTCTTC
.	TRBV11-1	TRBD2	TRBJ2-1	CASSYPIAGGYNEQFF	TGTGCCAGCAGCTACCCCATAGCGGGGGGCTACAATGAGCAGTTCTTC
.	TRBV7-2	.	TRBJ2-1	CASSLEIHNEQFF	TGTGCCAGCAGCTTAGAGATACACAATGAGCAGTTCTTC
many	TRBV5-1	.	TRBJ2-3	CASSHAGPNTDTQYF	TGCGCCAGCAGTCATGCCGGGCCAAACACAGATACGCAGTATTTT
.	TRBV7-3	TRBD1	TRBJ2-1	CASSFLPGQAYLYNEQFF	TGTGCCAGCAGCTTCCTTCCAGGACAGGCCTACCTTTACAATGAGCAGTTCTTC
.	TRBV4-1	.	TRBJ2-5	CASSQDWTETQETQYF	TGCGCCAGCAGCCAAGATTGGACGGAGACACAAGAGACCCAGTACTTC
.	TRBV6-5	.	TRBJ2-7	CASRTIGEQYF	TGTGCCAGCAGGACTATCGGCGAGCAGTACTTC
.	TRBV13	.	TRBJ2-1	CASSLGRIYNEQFF	TGTGCCAGCAGCTTAGGACGGATCTACAATGAGCAGTTCTTC
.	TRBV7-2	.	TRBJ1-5	CASSYSGGRAQHF	TGTGCCAGCAGCTATAGCGGGGGCAGGGCCCAGCATTTT